Presented here are 14 T cell receptor beta chains from one specimen sequenced in a study of blood T cell repertoires in COVID-19. This table comes from immunoSEQ multiplex PCR, and its TCRdb copy is limited to in-frame clones, with some not included. The sample holds 25,000 to 35,000 clones, around nine tenths seen once. Sequenced sample: peripheral blood. The receptors were sampled from a human donor in a cohort sampled during active COVID-19. The donor label of this sample is uncertain.

The chain uses TRBV29-1 and TRBJ2-4, with unresolved D. Trimming removed 8 bases at V and 9 bases at J, with 17 bases between. The germline V gene has CDR1 SQVTM and CDR2 ANQGSEA. The CDR3 runs to 12 residues. CDR3 in DNA: TGCAGCATGTTGACCGGGTCCAGCATTCAGTACTTC. Its translation is CSMLTGSSIQYF.

The count of this clone is one. The chain is built from TRBV5-1 and TRBJ2-7; D perhaps matches TRBD2 (6 bases). CDR3 length equals 13 residues. CDR1 and CDR2 (germline): SGHRS, YFSETQ. Trimming took 4 bases from V and 4 from J, leaving 12 bases between them. The CDR3 loop is CASSRDWEYEQYF. The CDR3 bases are TGCGCCAGCAGCAGGGACTGGGAGTACGAGCAGTACTTC.

V gene TRBV6-1 combines with J gene TRBJ1-2; TRBD1 agrees at 8 bases. This CDR3 spans 17 amino acids. Germline CDR1 reads MNHNS; CDR2 reads SASEGT. The V gene end was trimmed by 1 base and the J gene end by 4 bases; junction bases not matched to a gene: 11. DNA of the CDR3: TGTGCCAGCAGTGAAGGTTCAGGGGCAGGGGGCGGCTATGGCTACACCTTC. It codes for CASSEGSGAGGGYGYTF.

The V and J genes are TRBV11-2 and TRBJ1-6; no clear D gene. This CDR3 spans 12 amino acids. Trimming stripped 5 bases from V and 7 bases from J, with 6 bases between. Germline lookup yields CDR1 SGHAT and CDR2 FQNNGV. The CDR3 DNA sequence: TGTGCCAGCAGCCGAGGGAATTCACCCCTCCACTTT. It codes for CASSRGNSPLHF.

CDR3 loop: CASRMDQGAYYEQYF. CDR3 coding DNA: TGTGCCAGTAGGATGGATCAGGGGGCTTACTACGAGCAGTACTTC. The chain uses TRBV19 and TRBJ2-7, with 8 bases that match TRBD1. This CDR3 spans 15 amino acids. Germline V gives CDR1 LNHDA, CDR2 SQIVND (reference sequence). Trimming removed 6 bases from V and 3 bases from J; junction bases left unmatched: 10. The full variable domain, its missing parts supplied by reference TRBV19 and TRBJ2-7, is DGGITQSPKYLFRKEGQNVTLSCEQNLNHDAMYWYRQDPGQGLRLIYYSQIVNDFQKGDIAEGYSVSREKKESFPLTVTSAQKNPTAFYLCASRMDQGAYYEQYFGPGTRLTVT.

Remarks on this clone: One junction end does not reproduce the germline sequence, and a read error may be involved. The rearrangement links TRBV2 to TRBJ2-2; D possibly corresponds to TRBD2 (5 bases). Germline CDR1 SNHLY, CDR2 FYNNEI. The CDR3 length is 14 residues. CDR3 protein: CASREAANTGELFF. The CDR3 DNA is TGTGCCAGCAGGGAAGCGGCTAACACCGGGGAGCTGTTTTTT.

V gene TRBV7-9 combines with J gene TRBJ2-2; TRBD2 might be the D (6 bases). V shed 5 bases and J shed 4 bases, with 11 bases lying between them. The germline gives CDR1 SEHNR, CDR2 FQNEAQ (reference sequence). The length of the CDR3 is 14 residues. CDR3 region: CASSGGYRTGELFF. In nucleotides, the CDR3 is TGTGCCAGCAGCGGGGGGTACCGCACCGGGGAGCTGTTTTTT.

V and J are TRBV14 and TRBJ2-2, with a weak D call TRBD2 (5 bases). The germline gives CDR1 SGHDN, CDR2 FVKESK. The CDR3 length is 14 residues. The V end was cut by 5 bases, the J end by 0 bases, with 7 bases between. The CDR3 spells CASSEGSNTGELFF. CDR3 DNA sequence: TGTGCCAGCAGCGAGGGATCGAACACCGGGGAGCTGTTTTTT.

This chain uses TRBV11-3 with TRBJ2-5; 9 bases match TRBD1. In germline, CDR1 is SGHNT, CDR2 YENEEA. The CDR3 loop spans 15 amino acids. With V trimmed by 5 bases and J by 5 bases, 9 bases remained unmatched. The CDR3 DNA follows: TGTGCCAGCAGCCGCGCGACAGGGGGTTGGGAGACCCAGTACTTC. Its protein product is CASSRATGGWETQYF.

The chain links TRBV10-3 to TRBJ1-4; D perhaps matches TRBD1 (5 bases). CDR3 size: 17 residues. The germline V and J ends were trimmed by 3 bases and 5 bases, with 19 bases remaining between them. The germline V gene encodes CDR1 ENHRY and CDR2 SYGVKD. The CDR3 spells CAISETTGRPGNEKLFF. The CDR3 DNA reads TGTGCCATCAGTGAAACTACAGGAAGACCTGGGAATGAAAAACTGTTTTTT.

CDR3 DNA: TGTGCCAGCACCCCTGGGACTAGCGGGAGAGACACAGATACGCAGTATTTT. Amino acid sequence: CASTPGTSGRDTDTQYF. This sequence joins TRBV5-4 and TRBJ2-3; 14 positions match TRBD2. This CDR3 is 17 amino acids long. CDR1 SGHNT and CDR2 YYREEE come from the germline V gene (reference sequence). The trim removed 6 bases at V and 2 bases at J, leaving 8 bases unmatched.

The chain uses TRBV12-2 and TRBJ1-1. TRBV12-2 is a known pseudogene. CDR3 length: 18 amino acids. CDR3 amino acids: CASRLARLGGCMNTEAFF. CDR3 DNA sequence: TGTGCAAGTCGCTTAGCGCGTTTGGGGGGATGCATGAACACTGAAGCTTTCTTT.

The rearrangement joins TRBV2 to TRBJ1-2; tentative D call: TRBD1 (5 bases). V lost 5 bases and J 4 bases, leaving 11 bases between the germline ends. The CDR3 runs to 13 residues. In germline, CDR1 is SNHLY, CDR2 FYNNEI. CDR3 sequence: CASSSTELYGYTF. The CDR3 DNA follows: TGTGCCAGCAGTTCGACAGAGCTCTATGGCTACACCTTC.

This clone is a singleton in its sample. One end of the junction fails to match germline, which may point to a read error. V gene TRBV7-9 combines with J gene TRBJ2-2; D is ambiguous. Germline lookup yields CDR1 SEHNR and CDR2 FQNEAQ (reference sequence). This CDR3 region has 15 residues. The CDR3 spells CASSFGNTNTGELFF. The CDR3 region has the DNA TGTGCCAGCAGCTTCGGCAACACTAACACCGGAGAGCTGTTTTTT.